This entry concerns a single TCR beta chain. As yet, its antigen is unknown. This entry belongs to a study of beta chain features in type 1 diabetes. Study-level points and caveats: Amplification by PCR could prefer shorter templates, with the same effect in patients and controls. Across all four CD4+ subsets, people with type 1 diabetes showed modestly shorter TCRB CDR3s.

Sequenced material consisted of expressed TCRB transcripts (all of the isolated RNA was reverse transcribed). The assay was immunoSEQ multiplex PCR, and TCRdb's table has in-frame clones only and misses some. Here the sample spans approximately 150,000 clones, around 63% being singletons. The CDR3 extends over 11 amino acids. CDR1 and CDR2 (germline): MNHNY, SVGAGI (reference sequence). The germline V and J ends were trimmed by 4 bases and 6 bases, with 4 bases remaining between them. The sample was naive CD4+ T cells from blood. The TCR originated in a man aged 25 to 40 with type 1 diabetes. This chain uses TRBV6-6 with TRBJ2-4; D not resolved. In DNA form, the CDR3 reads TGTGCCAGCAGTTTCCTAAACATTCAGTACTTC. It encodes CASSFLNIQYF.